This record concerns one TCR beta chain sequence. No cognate antigen has been identified for it. No base qualities exist here, and no much larger clone lies one base off it. This sample is drawn from a study of blood T cell repertoires in COVID-19 (dated by TCRdb to about 2020). Background for the entire study: Collaborator samples came from the United States, Italy and Spain and covered acute and convalescent phases of COVID-19. The sample metadata nearly always contained a de-identified subject ID, COVID-19 status, age in years and sex. Where available, HLA class I and class II types were taken from metadata supplied by the sample provider and were not determined by assay-based typing. The material from the prospective study consisted of cDNA or gDNA derived from T cells, B-cell-depleted T cells, or PBMCs. The repertoires were made available in a free public database intended to serve as a resource for research on the immune response to SARS-CoV-2. The dataset comprised deeply sampled blood TCRbeta repertoires from subjects exposed to, actively infected with, or recovered from COVID-19. Samples were obtained from the ongoing ImmuneRACE study (first 160 participants) and from 1,200 or so subjects provided by 6 global collaborators.

One collaborating source in Seattle enrolled patients during active infection and followed them longitudinally through the course of disease. The collaborating institutions used their own protocols to collect whole blood in K2EDTA tubes. For TCRbeta analysis, collaborators shipped samples in one of three forms: frozen whole blood, isolated PBMCs, or DNA extracted from either of those sample types. Here is what the overall study found, with its caveats: The quantity of clinical and demographic metadata differed by source and by participant and was supplied without curation.

The immunoSEQ Assay, a bias-controlled multiplex PCR, was used to amplify TCRbeta CDR3 regions from genomic DNA. Processing in the source paper ran as follows. The number of nucleated cells in each sample was estimated from the amplification of reference gene primers within the assay. To quantify the absolute abundance of each unique TCRbeta CDR3 rearrangement, sequence reads were collapsed and filtered. For each sample, productive Simpson clonality was calculated by taking the square root of Simpson's diversity index across productive rearrangements. The source is immuneACCESS, and TCRdb retained only in-frame sequences with V and J called. Part of the clones is not carried over; for the studies checked, unresolved V genes explain less than half of this, and the remainder is unexplained. V and J calls and clone size come straight from that table; D and trimming were deduced from the DNA. Recorded for this sample are approximately 500,000 clones; about 89% of them occurred a single time. The top ten clones comprise 7.8% of the sample.

The sample was peripheral blood. This TCR came from a woman aged 45-59 years with COVID-19, enrolled during active disease.

DNA sequence: TGCGCCAGCAGCCCAGGTTCGGGACTAGCGGGGGGGCCGGGAGAGCAGTTCTTC. Translated, it gives CASSPGSGLAGGPGEQFF. The V and J segments used are TRBV4-1 and TRBJ2-1, and TRBD2 aligns with 16 junction nucleotides. The CDR3 numbers 18 residues from cysteine through phenylalanine. Solely the CDR3 DNA is kept, with 54 bases framed from the first base. CDR1 MGHRA and CDR2 YSYEKL were looked up in the germline V gene. From V the trimming removes 4 bases and from J it removes 10 bases, while the gene matches leave 13 bases of the junction unaccounted for.